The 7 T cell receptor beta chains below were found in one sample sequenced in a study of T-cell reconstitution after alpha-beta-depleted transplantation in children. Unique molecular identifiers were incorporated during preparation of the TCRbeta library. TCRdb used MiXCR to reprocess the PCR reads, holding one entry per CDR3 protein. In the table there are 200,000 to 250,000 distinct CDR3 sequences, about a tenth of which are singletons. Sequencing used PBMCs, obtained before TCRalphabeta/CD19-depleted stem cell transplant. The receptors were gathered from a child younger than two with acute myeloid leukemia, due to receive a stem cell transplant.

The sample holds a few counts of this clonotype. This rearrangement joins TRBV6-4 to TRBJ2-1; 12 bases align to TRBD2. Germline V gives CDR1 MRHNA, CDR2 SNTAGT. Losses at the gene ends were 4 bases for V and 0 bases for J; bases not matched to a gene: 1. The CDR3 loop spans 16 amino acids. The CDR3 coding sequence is TGTGCCAGCAGTGGACTAGCGGGAGCCTCCTACAATGAGCAGTTCTTC. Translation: CASSGLAGASYNEQFF.

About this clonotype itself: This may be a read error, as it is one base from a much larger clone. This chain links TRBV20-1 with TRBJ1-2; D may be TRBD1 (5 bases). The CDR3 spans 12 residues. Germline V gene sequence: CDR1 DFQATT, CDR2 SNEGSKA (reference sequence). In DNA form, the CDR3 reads TGCAGTGCTACCATACCAGGGAATGGCTGCACCTTC. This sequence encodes CSATIPGNGCTF.

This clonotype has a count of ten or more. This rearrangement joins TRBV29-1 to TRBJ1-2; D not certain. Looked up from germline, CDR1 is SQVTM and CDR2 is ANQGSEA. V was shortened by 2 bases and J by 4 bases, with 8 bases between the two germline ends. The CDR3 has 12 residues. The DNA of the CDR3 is TGCAGCGTTGAAAGGGAAAGCTATGGCTACACCTTC. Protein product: CSVERESYGYTF.

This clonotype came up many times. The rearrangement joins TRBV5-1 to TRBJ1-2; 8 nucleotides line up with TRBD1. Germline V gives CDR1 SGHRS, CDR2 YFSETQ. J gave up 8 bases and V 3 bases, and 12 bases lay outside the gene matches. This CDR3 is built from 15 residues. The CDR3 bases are TGCGCCAGCAGCTCGACAGGGGAAGCTATTATGGGCTACACCTTC. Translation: CASSSTGEAIMGYTF.

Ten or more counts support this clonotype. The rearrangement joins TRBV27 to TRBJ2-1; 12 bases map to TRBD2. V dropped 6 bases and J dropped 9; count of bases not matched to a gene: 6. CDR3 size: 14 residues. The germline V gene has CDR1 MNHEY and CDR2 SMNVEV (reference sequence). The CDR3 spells CASRETSGSIEQFF. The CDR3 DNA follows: TGTGCCAGCAGGGAGACTAGCGGGAGTATTGAGCAGTTCTTC.

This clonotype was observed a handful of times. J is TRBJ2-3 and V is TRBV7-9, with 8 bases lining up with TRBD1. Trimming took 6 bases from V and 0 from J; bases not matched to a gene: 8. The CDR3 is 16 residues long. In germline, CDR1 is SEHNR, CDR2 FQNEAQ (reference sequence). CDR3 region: CASRPRTGTSTDTQYF. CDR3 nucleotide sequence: TGTGCCAGCAGACCTCGGACAGGGACTAGCACAGATACGCAGTATTTT. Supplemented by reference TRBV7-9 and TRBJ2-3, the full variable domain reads DTGVSQNPRHKITKRGQNVTFRCDPISEHNRLYWYRQTLGQGPEFLTYFQNEAQLEKSRLLSDRFSAERPKGSFSTLEIQRTEQGDSAMYLCASRPRTGTSTDTQYFGPGTRLTVL.

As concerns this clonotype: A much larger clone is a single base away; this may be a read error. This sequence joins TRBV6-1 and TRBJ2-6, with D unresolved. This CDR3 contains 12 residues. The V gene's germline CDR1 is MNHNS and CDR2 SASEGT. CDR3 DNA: TGTCCCAGCATGGGCGGGGCCAACGTCCTGACTTTC. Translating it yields CPSMGGANVLTF.